Below are 8 T cell receptor beta chains sequenced from a single sample in a study of OX40 agonist ivuxolimab in advanced cancers. Using immunoSEQ multiplex PCR, the repertoire was profiled, and TCRdb retains in-frame clones only, with some absent. The data contain around 34,000 clones, 81% of them singletons. The sequencing used CD4+ or CD8+ T cells sorted from blood, collected in a trial of the OX40 agonist ivuxolimab. Receptors originate from an adult with an advanced solid tumor such as melanoma, head and neck, liver or kidney cancer.

CDR3 sequence: CASSQDRTGARREKLFF. The CDR3 DNA is TGTGCCAGCAGCCAAGATAGGACAGGGGCTCGGAGGGAAAAACTGTTTTTT. The rearrangement links TRBV14 to TRBJ1-4, with 9 bases lining up with TRBD1. CDR3 length: 17 residues. Germline V gene sequence: CDR1 SGHDN, CDR2 FVKESK. Trimming removed 0 bases from V and 8 bases from J; junction bases left unmatched: 10. The variable domain in full, with the rest retrieved from reference TRBV14 and TRBJ1-4, is EAGVTQFPSHSVIEKGQTVTLRCDPISGHDNLYWYRRVMGKEIKFLLHFVKESKQDESGMPNNRFLAERTGGTYSTLKVQPAELEDSGVYFCASSQDRTGARREKLFFGSGTQLSVL.

The chain uses TRBV6-6 and TRBJ1-5, with D perhaps TRBD1 (5 bases). This CDR3 spans 15 amino acids. Germline CDR1 reads MNHNY; CDR2 reads SVGAGI (reference sequence). V dropped 8 bases and J dropped 4 bases, with 18 bases sitting between them. The DNA of the CDR3 is TGTGCCAGCGACCCGGGGGGGGTGCGGAATCAGCCCCAGCATTTT. It specifies CASDPGGVRNQPQHF.

This chain uses TRBV7-2 with TRBJ1-2; 8 bases are shared with TRBD1. Per the germline V gene, CDR1 is SGHTA and CDR2 is FQGNSA. With V trimmed by 5 bases and J by 6 bases, 17 bases remained unmatched. The CDR3 contains 17 residues. The CDR3 region is CASSRQLGQGWVDGYTF. In nucleotides, the CDR3 is TGTGCCAGCAGCAGACAGCTCGGACAGGGCTGGGTCGATGGCTACACCTTC.

This clone showed up just once. V usage is TRBV6-1 and J usage is TRBJ2-7, with D hard to call. Looked up from germline, CDR1 is MNHNS and CDR2 is SASEGT. The CDR3 is 10 residues long. Trimming took off 8 bases at V and 3 bases at J, with 5 bases between the two ends. The CDR3 sequence is CASGDYEQYF. The CDR3 nucleotides read TGTGCCAGCGGCGACTACGAGCAGTACTTC.

In its sample, this clone was seen once. This chain links TRBV6-1 with TRBJ1-2, with TRBD1 identical over 7 bases. This CDR3 spans 16 amino acids. The ends lost 3 bases at V and 1 base at J; junction bases unmatched: 8. Germline values: CDR1 MNHNS, CDR2 SASEGT. CDR3 bases: TGTGCCAGCAGTGACTACCTGACAGGGCTTAACTATGGCTACACCTTC. This gives the protein CASSDYLTGLNYGYTF.

The V and J genes are TRBV19 and TRBJ1-1; tentatively, D is TRBD1 (6 bases). V was cut by 8 bases and J by 4 bases, with 11 bases left in between. CDR3 length: 12 amino acids. CDR1 and CDR2 from the germline V gene are LNHDA and SQIVND (reference sequence). This CDR3 reads CASSRGVTEAFF. CDR3 coding DNA: TGTGCCAGTTCTAGGGGGGTCACTGAAGCTTTCTTT.

J is TRBJ2-7 and V is TRBV28; D is perhaps TRBD1 (5 bases). This CDR3 spans 12 amino acids. V gave up 6 bases and J gave up 6 bases, with 12 bases separating them. Looked up from germline, CDR1 is MDHEN and CDR2 is SYDVKM. The CDR3 DNA is TGTGCCAGCAGACTTCCAGGGTCCGAGCAGTACTTC. Amino acid sequence: CASRLPGSEQYF. Full variable domain (outside the CDR3, taken from reference TRBV28 and TRBJ2-7): DVKVTQSSRYLVKRTGEKVFLECVQDMDHENMFWYRQDPGLGLRLIYFSYDVKMKEKGDIPEGYSVSREKKERFSLILESASTNQTSMYLCASRLPGSEQYFGPGTRLTVT.

The chain has TRBV6-1 and TRBJ1-1, with TRBD1 matching over 8 bases. The CDR3 runs 14 residues. V was pared by 2 bases and J by 8 bases, with 7 bases of the junction left unmatched. Germline lookup yields CDR1 MNHNS and CDR2 SASEGT. CDR3 nucleotides: TGTGCCAGCAGTGAATCTCGACAGGGGATGGAAGCTTTCTTT. The encoded protein is CASSESRQGMEAFF.